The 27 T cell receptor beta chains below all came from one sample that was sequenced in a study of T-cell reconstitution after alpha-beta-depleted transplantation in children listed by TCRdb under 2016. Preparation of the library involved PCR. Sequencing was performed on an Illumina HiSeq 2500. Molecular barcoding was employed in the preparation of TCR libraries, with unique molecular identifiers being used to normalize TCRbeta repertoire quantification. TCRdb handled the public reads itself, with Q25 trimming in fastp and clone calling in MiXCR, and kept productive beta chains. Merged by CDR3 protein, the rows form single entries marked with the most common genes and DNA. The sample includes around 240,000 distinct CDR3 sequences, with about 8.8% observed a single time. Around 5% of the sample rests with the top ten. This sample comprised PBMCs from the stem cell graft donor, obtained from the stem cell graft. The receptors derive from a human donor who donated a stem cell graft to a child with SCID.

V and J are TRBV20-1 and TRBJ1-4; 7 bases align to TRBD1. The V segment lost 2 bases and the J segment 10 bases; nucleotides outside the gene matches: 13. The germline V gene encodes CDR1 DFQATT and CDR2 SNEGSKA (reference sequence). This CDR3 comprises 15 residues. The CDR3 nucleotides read TGCAGTGCTAGAAATTCAAGGGACAGTTCGGTAAAACTGTTTTTT. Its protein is CSARNSRDSSVKLFF.

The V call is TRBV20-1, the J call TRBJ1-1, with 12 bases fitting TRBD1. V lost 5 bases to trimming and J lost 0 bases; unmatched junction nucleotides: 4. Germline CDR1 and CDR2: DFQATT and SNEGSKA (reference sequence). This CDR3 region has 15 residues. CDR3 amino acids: CSAGGTGGVNTEAFF. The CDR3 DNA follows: TGCAGTGCTGGAGGGACAGGGGGCGTGAACACTGAAGCTTTCTTT.

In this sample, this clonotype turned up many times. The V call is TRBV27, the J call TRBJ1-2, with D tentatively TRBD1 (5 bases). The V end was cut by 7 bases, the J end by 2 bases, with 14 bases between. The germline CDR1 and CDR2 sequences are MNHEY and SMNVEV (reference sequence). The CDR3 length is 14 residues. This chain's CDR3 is CASKEGTPNYGYTF. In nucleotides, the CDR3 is TGTGCCAGCAAAGAAGGGACTCCGAACTATGGCTACACCTTC.

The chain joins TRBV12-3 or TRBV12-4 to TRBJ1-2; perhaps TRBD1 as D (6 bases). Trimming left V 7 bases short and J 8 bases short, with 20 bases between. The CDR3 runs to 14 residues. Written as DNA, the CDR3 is TGTGCCAGCACCCTTGCGAACAGGGACCGCGGCTACACCTTC. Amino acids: CASTLANRDRGYTF.

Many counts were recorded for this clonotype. The CDR3 here is CASSLDGTLTDTQYF. The CDR3 DNA sequence: TGCGCCAGCAGCTTGGATGGTACCCTCACAGATACGCAGTATTTT. The rearrangement joins TRBV5-1 to TRBJ2-3; no clear D gene. Germline CDR1 is SGHRS and CDR2 is YFSETQ. V was clipped by 0 bases and J by 2 bases, with 10 bases between them. The CDR3 covers 15 residues.

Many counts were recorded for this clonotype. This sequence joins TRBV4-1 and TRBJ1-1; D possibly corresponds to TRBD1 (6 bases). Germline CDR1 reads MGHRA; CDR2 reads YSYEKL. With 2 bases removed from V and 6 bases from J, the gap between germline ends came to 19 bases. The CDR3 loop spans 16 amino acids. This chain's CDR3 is CASSQSILGGQAEAFF. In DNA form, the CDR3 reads TGCGCCAGCAGCCAAAGTATACTGGGGGGCCAGGCTGAAGCTTTCTTT.

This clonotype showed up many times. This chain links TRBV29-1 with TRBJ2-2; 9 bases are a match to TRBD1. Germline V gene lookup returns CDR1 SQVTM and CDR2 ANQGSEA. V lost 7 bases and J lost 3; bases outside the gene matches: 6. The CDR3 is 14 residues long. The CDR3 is CSAGTGIYTGELFF. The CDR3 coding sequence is TGCAGCGCGGGGACAGGGATTTACACCGGGGAGCTGTTTTTT.

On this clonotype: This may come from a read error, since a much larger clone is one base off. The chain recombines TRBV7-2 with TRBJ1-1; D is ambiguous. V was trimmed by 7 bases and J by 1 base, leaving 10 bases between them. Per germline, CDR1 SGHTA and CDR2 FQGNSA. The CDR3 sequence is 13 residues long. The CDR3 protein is CASTLDGNTEAFF. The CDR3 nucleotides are TGTGCCAGCACCCTGGACGGGAACACTGAAGCTTTCTTT.

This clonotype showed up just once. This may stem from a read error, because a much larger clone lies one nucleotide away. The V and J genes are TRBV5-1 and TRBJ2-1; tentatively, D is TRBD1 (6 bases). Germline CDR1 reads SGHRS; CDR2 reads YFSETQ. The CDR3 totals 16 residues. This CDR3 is CARSSVDSSSYNEQFF. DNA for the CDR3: TGCGCCAGAAGCTCGGTGGACAGCAGCTCCTACAATGAGCAGTTCTTC.

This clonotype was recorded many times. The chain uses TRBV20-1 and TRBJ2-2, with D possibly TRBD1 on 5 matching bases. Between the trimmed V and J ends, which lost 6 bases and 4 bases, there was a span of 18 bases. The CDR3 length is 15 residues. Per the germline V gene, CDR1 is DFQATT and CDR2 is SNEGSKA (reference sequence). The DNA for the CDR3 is TGCAGTGCACAACCGGCCAGGGTATCCACCGGGGAGCTGTTTTTT. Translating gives CSAQPARVSTGELFF.

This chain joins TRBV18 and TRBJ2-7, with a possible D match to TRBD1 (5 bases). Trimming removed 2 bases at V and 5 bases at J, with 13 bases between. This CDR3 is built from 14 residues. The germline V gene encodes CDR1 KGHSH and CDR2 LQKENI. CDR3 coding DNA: TGTGCCAGCTCACCAACCAGGGAAAGGAACGAGCAGTACTTC. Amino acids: CASSPTRERNEQYF.

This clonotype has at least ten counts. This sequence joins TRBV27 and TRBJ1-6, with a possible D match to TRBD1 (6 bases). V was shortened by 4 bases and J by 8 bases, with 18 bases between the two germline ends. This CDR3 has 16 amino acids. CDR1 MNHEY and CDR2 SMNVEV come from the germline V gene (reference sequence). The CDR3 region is CASSSLGDRRDSPLHF. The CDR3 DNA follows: TGTGCCAGCAGTTCATTAGGTGACAGGAGGGATTCACCCCTCCACTTT.

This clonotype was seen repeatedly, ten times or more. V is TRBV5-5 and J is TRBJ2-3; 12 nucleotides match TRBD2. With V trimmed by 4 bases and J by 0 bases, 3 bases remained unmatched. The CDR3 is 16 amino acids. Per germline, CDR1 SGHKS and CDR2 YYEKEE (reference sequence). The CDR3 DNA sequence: TGTGCCAGCAGCGTCGGACTAGCGGGGAGCACAGATACGCAGTATTTT. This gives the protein CASSVGLAGSTDTQYF.

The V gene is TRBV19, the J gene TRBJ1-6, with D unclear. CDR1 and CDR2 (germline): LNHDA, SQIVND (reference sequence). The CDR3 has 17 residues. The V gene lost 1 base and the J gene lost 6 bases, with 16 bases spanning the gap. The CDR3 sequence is CASSIAPPGVFNSPLHF. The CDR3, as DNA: TGTGCCAGTAGTATAGCCCCTCCGGGCGTATTTAATTCACCCCTCCACTTT.

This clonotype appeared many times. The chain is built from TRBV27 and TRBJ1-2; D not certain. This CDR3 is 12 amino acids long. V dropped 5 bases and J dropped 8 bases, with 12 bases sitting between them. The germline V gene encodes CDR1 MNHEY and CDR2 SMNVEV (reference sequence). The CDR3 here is CASSTPWGGYTF. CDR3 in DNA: TGTGCCAGCAGTACACCTTGGGGAGGCTACACCTTC.

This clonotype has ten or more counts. The CDR3 coding sequence is TGCGCCAGCAGCTCCCCCTTGGACAGGAACACTGAAGCTTTCTTT. This encodes CASSSPLDRNTEAFF. V and J are TRBV5-1 and TRBJ1-1, with D possibly TRBD1 on 6 matching bases. Germline V gene lookup returns CDR1 SGHRS and CDR2 YFSETQ. V dropped 3 bases and J dropped 1 base, with 13 bases sitting between them. The CDR3 runs to 15 residues.

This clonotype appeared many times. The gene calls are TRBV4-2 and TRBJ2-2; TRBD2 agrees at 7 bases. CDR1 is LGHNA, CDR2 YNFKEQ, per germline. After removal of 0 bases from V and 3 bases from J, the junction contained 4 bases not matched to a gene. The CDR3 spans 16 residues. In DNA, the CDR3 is TGTGCCAGCAGCCAAGATTCTCGGGGGGACACCGGGGAGCTGTTTTTT. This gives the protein CASSQDSRGDTGELFF.

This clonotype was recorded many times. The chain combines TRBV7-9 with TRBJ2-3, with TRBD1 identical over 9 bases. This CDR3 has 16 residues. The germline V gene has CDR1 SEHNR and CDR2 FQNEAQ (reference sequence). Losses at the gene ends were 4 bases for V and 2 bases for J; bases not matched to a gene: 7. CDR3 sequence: CASSSHGTGNTDTQYF. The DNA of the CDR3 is TGTGCCAGCAGCTCACACGGGACAGGGAACACAGATACGCAGTATTTT.

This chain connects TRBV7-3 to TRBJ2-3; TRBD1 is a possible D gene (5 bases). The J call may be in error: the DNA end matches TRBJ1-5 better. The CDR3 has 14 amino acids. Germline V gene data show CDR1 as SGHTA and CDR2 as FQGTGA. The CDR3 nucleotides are TGTGCCAGCAGCTCTCCACTTGCGGGGGATACGCAGCATTTT. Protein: CASSSPLAGDTQHF.

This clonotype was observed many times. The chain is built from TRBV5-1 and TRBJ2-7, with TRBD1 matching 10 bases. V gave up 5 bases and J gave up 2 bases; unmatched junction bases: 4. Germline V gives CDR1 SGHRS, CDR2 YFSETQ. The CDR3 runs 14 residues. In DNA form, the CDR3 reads TGCGCCAGCAGACGTGGGACAGGGGCCTACGAGCAGTACTTC. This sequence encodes CASRRGTGAYEQYF.

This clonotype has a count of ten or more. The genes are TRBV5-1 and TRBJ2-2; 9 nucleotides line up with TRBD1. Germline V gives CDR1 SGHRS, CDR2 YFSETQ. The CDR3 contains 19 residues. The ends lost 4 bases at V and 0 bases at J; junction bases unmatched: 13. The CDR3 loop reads CASSPDPGQGSTNTGELFF. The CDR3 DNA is TGCGCCAGCAGCCCCGACCCGGGACAGGGATCGACGAACACCGGGGAGCTGTTTTTT.

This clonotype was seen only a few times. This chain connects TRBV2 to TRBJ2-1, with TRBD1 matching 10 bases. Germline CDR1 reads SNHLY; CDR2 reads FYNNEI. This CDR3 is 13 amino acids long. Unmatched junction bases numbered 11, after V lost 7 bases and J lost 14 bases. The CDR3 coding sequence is TGTGCCAGCAATCTAAACCGGGACAGGGGAAAGTTCTTC. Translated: CASNLNRDRGKFF.

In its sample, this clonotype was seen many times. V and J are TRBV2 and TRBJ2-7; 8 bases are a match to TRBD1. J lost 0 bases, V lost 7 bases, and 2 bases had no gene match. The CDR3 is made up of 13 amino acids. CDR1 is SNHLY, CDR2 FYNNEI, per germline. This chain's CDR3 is CASKGTGSYEQYF. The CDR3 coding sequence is TGTGCCAGCAAGGGGACAGGCTCCTACGAGCAGTACTTC. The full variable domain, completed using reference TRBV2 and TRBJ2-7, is EPEVTQTPSHQVTQMGQEVILRCVPISNHLYFYWYRQILGQKVEFLVSFYNNEISEKSEIFDDQFSVERPDGSNFTLKIRSTKLEDSAMYFCASKGTGSYEQYFGPGTRLTVT.

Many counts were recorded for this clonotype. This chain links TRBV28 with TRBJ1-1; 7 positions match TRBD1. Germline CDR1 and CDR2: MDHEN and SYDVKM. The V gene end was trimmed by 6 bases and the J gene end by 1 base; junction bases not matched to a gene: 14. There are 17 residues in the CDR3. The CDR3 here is CASSPRGYSGGNTEAFF. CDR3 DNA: TGTGCCAGCAGCCCTCGTGGGTACTCAGGGGGGAACACTGAAGCTTTCTTT. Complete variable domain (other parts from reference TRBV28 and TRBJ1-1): DVKVTQSSRYLVKRTGEKVFLECVQDMDHENMFWYRQDPGLGLRLIYFSYDVKMKEKGDIPEGYSVSREKKERFSLILESASTNQTSMYLCASSPRGYSGGNTEAFFGQGTRLTVV.

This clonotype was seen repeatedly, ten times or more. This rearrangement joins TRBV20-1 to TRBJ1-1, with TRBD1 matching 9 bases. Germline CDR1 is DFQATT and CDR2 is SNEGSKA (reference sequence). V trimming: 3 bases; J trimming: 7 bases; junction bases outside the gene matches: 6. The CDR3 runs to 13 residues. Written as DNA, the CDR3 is TGCAGTGCTAGTTCACAGGGGGCGAATGAAGCTTTCTTT. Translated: CSASSQGANEAFF.

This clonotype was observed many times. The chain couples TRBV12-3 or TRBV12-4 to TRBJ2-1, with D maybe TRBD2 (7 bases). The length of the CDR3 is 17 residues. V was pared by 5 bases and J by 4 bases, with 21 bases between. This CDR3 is CASSQTGGAGVYNEQFF. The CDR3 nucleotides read TGTGCCAGCAGTCAGACTGGGGGGGCGGGGGTGTACAATGAGCAGTTCTTC.

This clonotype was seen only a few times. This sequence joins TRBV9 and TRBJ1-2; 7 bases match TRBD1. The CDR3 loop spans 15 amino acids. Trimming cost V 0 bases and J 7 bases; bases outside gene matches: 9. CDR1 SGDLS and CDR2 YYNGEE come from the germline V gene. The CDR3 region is CASSVVSRQGIGYTF. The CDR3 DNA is TGTGCCAGCAGCGTAGTAAGTCGACAGGGAATTGGCTACACCTTC.